This is a list of T cell receptor beta chains from one sample in a study of response to subunit inactivated influenza vaccine. TCRdb itself ran the RT-PCR reads through MiXCR, one entry per CDR3 protein. The sample contains roughly 570,000 distinct CDR3 sequences, over 10% of which appear only once. The sequencing used PBMCs from blood, collected 40 to 50 days after vaccination. The source is a man over 45 who received an inactivated influenza vaccine. Both conserved end residues are part of each CDR3. Each record gives: J gene, D gene, clone size, V gene, CDR3 DNA, CDR3 protein. A D gene is named only where the DNA matches it firmly. Clone size is given for some rows only: seen once, a few or many times, or a class if the clone is expanded.

>TRBJ2-7|-|few|TRBV28
TGTGCCAGCAGTTCGCTGGGGCCCTCCTACGAGCAGTACTTC
CASSSLGPSYEQYF
>TRBJ2-6|TRBD1|-|TRBV20-1
TGCAGTGCAAGGACAGGGGTCCTCTCTGGGGCCAACGTCCTGACTTTC
CSARTGVLSGANVLTF
>TRBJ1-6|-|-|TRBV5-1
TGCGCCAGCAGCCTTGGGGGGCCTAGCGGGTCACCCCTCCACTTT
CASSLGGPSGSPLHF
>TRBJ2-7|TRBD1|-|TRBV29-1
TGCAGCGTTGCCGGATCCGGGACAGACTACGAGCAGTACTTC
CSVAGSGTDYEQYF
>TRBJ2-1|-|few|TRBV6-2/TRBV6-3
TGTGCCAGCAGTTACTACGGGGATAATGAGCAGTTCTTC
CASSYYGDNEQFF
>TRBJ2-2|-|medium-sized|TRBV7-2
TGTGCCAGCAGCTTAGGGACGGGAGTAGAGCTGTTTTTT
CASSLGTGVELFF
>TRBJ1-5|TRBD1|few|TRBV20-1
TGCAGTGCTAGGGGGGGACAGGGAAGCAATCAGCCCCAGCATTTT
CSARGGQGSNQPQHF
>TRBJ2-5|TRBD2|-|TRBV18
TGTGCCAGCTCACCGTCGACTAGCGGGACCTCCAAGACCCAGTACTTC
CASSPSTSGTSKTQYF
>TRBJ2-3|-|-|TRBV5-4
TGTGCCAGCAGCTCCCGGGGCAGCGGACGCACAGATACGCAGTATTTT
CASSSRGSGRTDTQYF
>TRBJ2-3|TRBD1|few|TRBV5-1
TGCGCCAGCAGATCGGGACAGGGGCAGGATACGCAGTATTTT
CASRSGQGQDTQYF
>TRBJ1-1|-|many|TRBV11-2
TGTGCCAGCAGCTTTCCGGGGCGCACTGAAGCTTTCTTT
CASSFPGRTEAFF
>TRBJ2-7|-|many|TRBV27
TGTGCCAGCAGTTACTCAGGGGTGCAGTACTTC
CASSYSGVQYF
>TRBJ2-7|-|many|TRBV12-3/TRBV12-4
TGTGCCAGCAGTTTGGGAGGTCTTACCTACGAGCAGTACTTC
CASSLGGLTYEQYF
>TRBJ2-5|TRBD2|-|TRBV3-1
TGTGCCAGCAGCCAAACTAGCGGGAGCCAAGAGACCCAGTACTTC
CASSQTSGSQETQYF
>TRBJ1-5|-|-|TRBV20-1
TGCAGTGCTATGGGAGGGACTAAGCCCCAGCATTTT
CSAMGGTKPQHF
>TRBJ1-5|-|many|TRBV12-3/TRBV12-4
TGTGCCAGCAGTTCCACCGGGCAGCCCCAGCATTTT
CASSSTGQPQHF
>TRBJ2-3|-|-|TRBV20-1
TGCAGTGCTAGAGTGGCGGTTCCGACTAGCACAGATACGCAGTATTTT
CSARVAVPTSTDTQYF
>TRBJ2-1|-|-|TRBV9
TGTGCCAGCAGCGTGGGGGGGCGGGAGCAGTTCTTC
CASSVGGREQFF
>TRBJ2-3|-|-|TRBV20-1
TGCAGTGCTAGAGACGACCCTGGGAATACGCAGTATTTT
CSARDDPGNTQYF
>TRBJ2-1|-|few|TRBV4-1
TGCGCCAGCAGCCAAGAGGGGACATACCAATACAATGAGCAGTTCTTC
CASSQEGTYQYNEQFF
>TRBJ2-7|-|-|TRBV28
TGTGCCAGCAGTCTTATGTGGGGTGGTGTTCGACACGAGCAGCACTTC
CASSLMWGGVRHEQHF
>TRBJ2-7|-|few|TRBV20-1
TGCAGTGCTAGCGACTACGAGCAGTACTTC
CSASDYEQYF
>TRBJ2-7|-|-|TRBV5-5
TGTGCCAGCAGCTTGGAATGGAATAGCTCCTACGAGCAGTACTTC
CASSLEWNSSYEQYF
>TRBJ2-3|-|-|TRBV4-2
TGTGCCAGCAGCCAAGATCGGTCGAGTGGCGCAGATACGCAGTATTTT
CASSQDRSSGADTQYF
>TRBJ2-7|TRBD1|-|TRBV30
TGTGCCTGGAGTGTAGGGGACAGGCTATACGAGCAGTACTTC
CAWSVGDRLYEQYF
>TRBJ2-7|TRBD1|-|TRBV5-1
TGCGCCAGCAGTGTCCGGGACAGGGGCATCCACGAGCAGTACTTC
CASSVRDRGIHEQYF
>TRBJ2-7|TRBD1|few|TRBV7-2
TGTGCCAGCAGCTTCGACAGGGCGGGCTACGAGCAGTACTTC
CASSFDRAGYEQYF
>TRBJ2-2|-|many|TRBV5-1
TGCGCCAGCAGCTGGGACGGAAACACCGGGGAGCTGTTTTTT
CASSWDGNTGELFF
>TRBJ2-5|-|-|TRBV3-1
TGTGCCAGCAGCCCGACCTTAGACAGCCAAGAGACCCAGTACTTC
CASSPTLDSQETQYF
>TRBJ2-5|TRBD1|few|TRBV7-9
TGTGCCAGCAGCTTTGACCCGGGACAGTACCAAGAGACCCAGTACTTC
CASSFDPGQYQETQYF
>TRBJ2-7|-|-|TRBV20-1
TGCAGTGCTAGGTGGATTGAAGCCTACGAGCAGTACTTC
CSARWIEAYEQYF
>TRBJ1-2|-|few|TRBV5-1
TGCGCCAGCAGCCCAGATTTCAACTATGGCTACACCTTC
CASSPDFNYGYTF
>TRBJ2-7|TRBD2|few|TRBV12-3/TRBV12-4
TGTGCCAGCAGTTTAAGTCTAGCGGGGATCTACGAGCAGTACTTC
CASSLSLAGIYEQYF
>TRBJ2-2|-|few|TRBV12-3/TRBV12-4
TGTGCCACTACCTACACCGGGGAGCTGTTTTTT
CATTYTGELFF
>TRBJ2-5|TRBD1|few|TRBV10-3
TGTGCCATCAGTGAGCCTAGGACAGGGAAGGAGACCCAGTACTTC
CAISEPRTGKETQYF
>TRBJ2-3|TRBD2|-|TRBV5-1
TGCGCCAGCAGCTTTAGCGGGGGGACCACAGATACGCAGTATTTT
CASSFSGGTTDTQYF
>TRBJ2-1|-|-|TRBV9
TGTGCCAGCAGCGTAGCTCCCGGGGGCTCCTACAATGAGCAGTTCTTC
CASSVAPGGSYNEQFF
>TRBJ2-5|-|-|TRBV4-2
TGTGCCAGCAGCCCAAAAAAAATGACAGGTCAATACTTCCAAGAGACCCAGTACTTC
CASSPKKMTGQYFQETQYF
>TRBJ2-7|-|many|TRBV30
TGTGCCTGGAGTGCCATGTACGAGCAGTACTTC
CAWSAMYEQYF
>TRBJ2-1|-|many|TRBV20-1
TGCAGTGCTAACGGGGGCGACACCTACAATGAGCAGTTCTTC
CSANGGDTYNEQFF
>TRBJ2-1|-|-|TRBV5-1
TGCGCCAGCAGCTTGGGTCAAACTAGCTCCTACAATGAGCAGTTCTTC
CASSLGQTSSYNEQFF
>TRBJ2-1|-|few|TRBV20-1
TGCAGTGCTAGAGATTGGTCCAGAAACAATGAGCAGTTCTTC
CSARDWSRNNEQFF
>TRBJ2-7|TRBD1|few|TRBV7-2
TGTGCCAGCGGGGACAGCCTCTACGAGCAGTACTTC
CASGDSLYEQYF
>TRBJ2-3|-|-|TRBV6-1
TGTGCCAGCAGGCCTCCGGTCAAAGTAGATACGCAGTATTTT
CASRPPVKVDTQYF
>TRBJ2-7|-|few|TRBV29-1
TGCAGCGTTGGGGACCGGGGAGGTATGTACGAGCAGTACTTC
CSVGDRGGMYEQYF
>TRBJ1-1|-|-|TRBV29-1
TGCAGCGTTGATTTGGGGACTGAAGCTTTCTTT
CSVDLGTEAFF
>TRBJ2-5|TRBD2|few|TRBV20-1
TGCAGTGCTATGACTAGCGGGTCACTCGGGGACCAGTACTTC
CSAMTSGSLGDQYF
>TRBJ2-5|-|few|TRBV24-1
TGTGCCACCAGTGGACAGCCTCGGGAGACCCAGTACTTC
CATSGQPRETQYF
>TRBJ2-3|-|-|TRBV20-1
TGCAGTGCTAGAGATCTGGATACAACAGATACGCAGTATTTT
CSARDLDTTDTQYF